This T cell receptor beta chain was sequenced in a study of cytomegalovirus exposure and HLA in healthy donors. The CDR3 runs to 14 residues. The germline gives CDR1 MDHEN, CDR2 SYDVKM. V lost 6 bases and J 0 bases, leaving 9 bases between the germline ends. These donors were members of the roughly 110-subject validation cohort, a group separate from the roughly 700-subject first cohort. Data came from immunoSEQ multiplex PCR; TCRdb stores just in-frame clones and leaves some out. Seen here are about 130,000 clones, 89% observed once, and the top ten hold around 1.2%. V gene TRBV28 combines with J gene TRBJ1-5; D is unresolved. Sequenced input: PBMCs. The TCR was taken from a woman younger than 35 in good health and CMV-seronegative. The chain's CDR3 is CASRGANSNQPQHF. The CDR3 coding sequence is TGTGCCAGCAGGGGAGCGAATAGCAATCAGCCCCAGCATTTT.